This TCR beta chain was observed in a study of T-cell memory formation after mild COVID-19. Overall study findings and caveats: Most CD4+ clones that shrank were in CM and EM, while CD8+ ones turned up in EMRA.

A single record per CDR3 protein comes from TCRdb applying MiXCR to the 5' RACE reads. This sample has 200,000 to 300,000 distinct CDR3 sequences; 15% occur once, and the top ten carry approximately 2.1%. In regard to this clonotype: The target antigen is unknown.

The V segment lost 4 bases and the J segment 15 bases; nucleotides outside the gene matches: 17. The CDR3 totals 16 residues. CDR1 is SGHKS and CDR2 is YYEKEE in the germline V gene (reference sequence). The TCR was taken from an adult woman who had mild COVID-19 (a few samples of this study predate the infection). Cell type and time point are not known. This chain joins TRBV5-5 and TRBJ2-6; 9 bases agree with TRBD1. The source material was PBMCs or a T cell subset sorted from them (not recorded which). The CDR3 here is CASSKGQGSRDQDLTF. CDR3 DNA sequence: TGTGCCAGCAGCAAAGGACAGGGGAGTAGGGACCAAGACCTGACTTTC.